This T cell receptor beta chain is from a study of shared clonotypes between healthy human individuals. Study at large: A couple of female and a few male donors aged 18 to 49 were enrolled.

Naive CD8 populations comprised CD45RO-negative cells positively selected for CCR7, excluding terminally differentiated effector memory CD45RA+ cells. Using immunoSEQ multiplex PCR, the repertoire was profiled, and TCRdb retains in-frame clones only, with some absent. The table includes roughly 2.1 million clones, around 93% detected once. This CDR3 comprises 17 residues. Germline CDR1 is SGHDN and CDR2 is FVKESK. J lost 4 bases, V lost 1 base, and 9 bases had no gene match. Material for sequencing was naive CD8+ T cells from PBMCs. The gene calls are TRBV14 and TRBJ2-2; 7 bases align to TRBD1. The receptor's source is a man younger than 35 in good health. Some clones in this sample may be carry-over from other donors' samples. DNA of the CDR3: TGTGCCAGCAGCCAAGTCCCTCGGACAGGTGGCACCGGGGAGCTGTTTTTT. It specifies CASSQVPRTGGTGELFF. The whole variable domain, remainder taken from reference TRBV14 and TRBJ2-2, is EAGVTQFPSHSVIEKGQTVTLRCDPISGHDNLYWYRRVMGKEIKFLLHFVKESKQDESGMPNNRFLAERTGGTYSTLKVQPAELEDSGVYFCASSQVPRTGGTGELFFGEGSRLTVL.